This TCR beta chain emerged from a study of blood T cells in healthy people across ages. Study in general: Template switching retrieved approximately one barcoded beta molecule for each two T cells.

Then a second PCR, running about 6 to 11 cycles, was carried out with a sample-barcoded 5' primer and a J-beta primer mix. TCRdb re-analysed the 5' RACE reads in MiXCR, keeping a single row per CDR3 protein. The table includes 550,000 to 700,000 distinct CDR3 sequences, roughly a quarter detected once. This clonotype was observed a handful of times. Its antigen is not identified. Study observations and caveats: Observed TCR beta diversity per million T cells went down as age went up. This fall followed a roughly linear course with age.

What was sequenced was blood. This TCR came from a woman in her 70s in good health.

CDR3 residues: CSVGRNEQFF. The CDR3 DNA follows: TGCAGCGTTGGAAGGAATGAGCAGTTCTTC. This chain links TRBV29-1 with TRBJ2-1; unclear D gene. Germline V gives CDR1 SQVTM, CDR2 ANQGSEA. The CDR3 consists of 10 residues. V shed 4 bases and J shed 7 bases, with 5 bases lying between them.